Listed here are 30 T cell receptor beta chains from one sample, sequenced in a study of T cells in localized non-small cell lung cancer. Sequenced by immunoSEQ multiplex PCR; TCRdb stores in-frame clones only, minus some. This table has about 3,200 clones, 29% appearing once. Material: lung tumor tissue, obtained before any cancer treatment. Receptors were obtained from a man aged 35 to 69 with stage I lung adenocarcinoma.

This clone was observed a handful of times. The chain employs TRBV18 and TRBJ1-2; 8 bases map to TRBD1. The junction had 9 bases not matched to a gene; V was cut back by 3 bases and J by 9 bases. The CDR3 covers 14 residues. CDR1 KGHSH and CDR2 LQKENI come from the germline V gene. CDR3 coding DNA: TGTGCCAGCTCACCGACAGGGGACCTTTTGAGCTACACCTTC. This codes for CASSPTGDLLSYTF.

This chain links TRBV6-8 with TRBJ1-5; TRBD1 aligns across 7 bases. Losses at the gene ends were 6 bases for V and 3 bases for J; bases not matched to a gene: 8. Germline V CDR1 and CDR2: MNHGY, SAAAGT. The CDR3 length is 15 residues. The CDR3, as DNA: TGTGCCAGCAGAAAGACAGGGCAGCTCAATCAGCCCCAGCATTTT. Translating it yields CASRKTGQLNQPQHF.

This clone was counted a few times. The chain combines TRBV10-3 with TRBJ2-1; tentatively, D is TRBD1 or TRBD2 (7 bases each). Per the germline V gene, CDR1 is ENHRY and CDR2 is SYGVKD. The CDR3 length is 15 residues. The V end was cut by 2 bases, the J end by 6 bases, with 14 bases between. Here the CDR3 reads CAISERTRGPNEQFF. CDR3 DNA sequence: TGTGCCATCAGTGAGCGGACTAGGGGGCCCAATGAGCAGTTCTTC.

This clone was counted a few times. The chain has TRBV6-8 and TRBJ2-3; D call uncertain. Trimming stripped 6 bases from V and 2 bases from J, with 15 bases between. This CDR3 region has 15 residues. Germline V gene data show CDR1 as MNHGY and CDR2 as SAAAGT. CDR3 DNA sequence: TGTGCCAGCAGCCCTGTACCCGATGACACAGATACGCAGTATTTT. The encoded protein is CASSPVPDDTDTQYF.

This clone has just a few counts. In nucleotides, the CDR3 is TGTGCCAGCAGTTACCCACAGGGCGGGGGGGAAAAACTGTTTTTT. Residues: CASSYPQGGGEKLFF. The chain joins TRBV6-8 to TRBJ1-4; D possibly corresponds to TRBD1 (6 bases). Trimming took 2 bases from V and 8 from J, leaving 15 bases between them. CDR1 is MNHGY and CDR2 is SAAAGT in the germline V gene. This CDR3 has 15 residues.

This clone turned up a few times. The chain carries TRBV6-8 and TRBJ2-7; tentatively, D is TRBD2 (6 bases). CDR3 length: 15 residues. Trimming shortened V by 6 bases and J by 0 bases, and 15 bases separated the two germline ends. Germline V gene sequence: CDR1 MNHGY, CDR2 SAAAGT. CDR3 bases: TGTGCCAGCAGGGTCGCGGGGAGGAGCTCCTACGAGCAGTACTTC. Residues: CASRVAGRSSYEQYF.

The genes are TRBV6-8 and TRBJ2-3, with D maybe TRBD2 (5 bases). The V and J ends lost 5 bases and 5 bases respectively, with 11 bases between them. CDR3 length: 13 amino acids. CDR1 MNHGY and CDR2 SAAAGT come from the germline V gene. DNA for the CDR3: TGTGCCAGCAGTATGGGGAGCGGAGATACGCAGTATTTT. Amino acid sequence: CASSMGSGDTQYF.

This chain joins TRBV12-5 and TRBJ2-1, with 12 bases fitting TRBD2. Germline V lookup: CDR1 LGHNT, CDR2 FRNRAP. The CDR3 runs 16 residues. With 1 base clipped from V and 9 bases from J, the junction kept 7 bases outside the gene matches. The CDR3 region is CASGLGLLAGGGEQFF. CDR3 coding DNA: TGTGCTAGTGGTTTGGGTCTACTAGCGGGGGGAGGTGAGCAGTTCTTC.

The genes are TRBV18 and TRBJ2-7, with a weak D call TRBD1 (6 bases). The V gene lost 2 bases and the J gene lost 0 bases, with 8 bases spanning the gap. This CDR3 contains 14 residues. The V gene's germline CDR1 is KGHSH and CDR2 LQKENI. The CDR3 region is CASSPGGGSYEQYF. Written as DNA, the CDR3 is TGTGCCAGCTCACCAGGGGGCGGCTCCTACGAGCAGTACTTC.

The genes are TRBV6-8 and TRBJ2-3, with 10 positions matching TRBD2. J lost 3 bases, V lost 5 bases, and 8 bases had no gene match. CDR3 size: 16 residues. Germline V lookup: CDR1 MNHGY, CDR2 SAAAGT. The CDR3 DNA reads as TGTGCCAGCAGTCTGATAGCGGGGGGAGGGACAGATACGCAGTATTTT. This gives the protein CASSLIAGGGTDTQYF.

This clone was detected only a few times. This sequence joins TRBV5-1 and TRBJ2-7; possibly TRBD1 for D (5 bases). The CDR3 is 14 amino acids. Germline values: CDR1 SGHRS, CDR2 YFSETQ. V gave up 0 bases and J gave up 4 bases, with 11 bases separating them. The CDR3: CASSLEPRVYEQYF. DNA of the CDR3: TGCGCCAGCAGCTTGGAGCCCAGGGTATACGAGCAGTACTTC.

The chain employs TRBV18 and TRBJ1-2, with 10 bases lining up with TRBD1. CDR3 size: 15 residues. Per germline, CDR1 KGHSH and CDR2 LQKENI. Germline trimming cut 3 bases from V and 8 bases from J; bases unmatched to any gene: 9. The DNA of the CDR3 is TGTGCCAGCTCACCGGAGACAGGGGGCGTTAGGGGCTACACCTTC. Protein: CASSPETGGVRGYTF.

Comment on this clone: In the same sample, other DNA sequences code for this CDR3. The chain has TRBV15 and TRBJ1-5; 11 bases fit TRBD1. Looked up from germline, CDR1 is LNHNV and CDR2 is YYDKDF (reference sequence). The CDR3 contains 15 residues. V trimming: 5 bases; J trimming: 6 bases; junction bases outside the gene matches: 6. CDR3 amino acids: CATSPDRGLGQPQHF. The CDR3 DNA reads as TGTGCCACCAGCCCGGACAGGGGGCTAGGTCAGCCCCAGCATTTT.

By frequency in the sample, this clone is medium-sized. The chain recombines TRBV11-3 with TRBJ1-2, with a tentative D call TRBD1 (6 bases). CDR3 length: 15 amino acids. The V and J ends lost 4 bases and 4 bases respectively, with 16 bases between them. CDR1 is SGHNT, CDR2 YENEEA, per germline. CDR3 residues: CASSSAGEMGYGYTF. The CDR3 nucleotides read TGTGCCAGCAGCTCGGCAGGGGAAATGGGCTATGGCTACACCTTC.

This clone has just a few counts. This sequence joins TRBV4-1 and TRBJ1-4; D remains unclear. Germline V gene lookup returns CDR1 MGHRA and CDR2 YSYEKL. V was clipped by 1 base and J by 4 bases, with 13 bases between them. There are 16 residues in the CDR3. CDR3 in DNA: TGCGCCAGCAGCCAAGGGTATCTGGGCTTTAATGAAAAACTGTTTTTT. It specifies CASSQGYLGFNEKLFF.

This clone counts as medium-sized. V gene TRBV11-3 combines with J gene TRBJ1-1; tentative D call: TRBD1 (6 bases). Germline V gives CDR1 SGHNT, CDR2 YENEEA. Trimming took off 2 bases at V and 5 bases at J, with 18 bases between the two ends. The CDR3 covers 16 residues. CDR3 sequence reads: CASSLLRPTGRTEAFF. Here the CDR3 DNA reads TGTGCCAGCAGCTTACTGCGCCCGACAGGTCGGACTGAAGCTTTCTTT.

This chain connects TRBV6-8 to TRBJ1-1, with D unclear. The CDR3 has 13 residues. CDR1 and CDR2 (germline): MNHGY, SAAAGT. The germline V and J ends were trimmed by 2 bases and 4 bases, with 8 bases remaining between them. CDR3 residues: CASSYGAVTEAFF. The CDR3 region has the DNA TGTGCCAGCAGTTACGGAGCAGTCACTGAAGCTTTCTTT.

This chain links TRBV2 with TRBJ1-5, with D hard to call. CDR3 length equals 13 residues. Germline V lookup: CDR1 SNHLY, CDR2 FYNNEI. V was trimmed by 8 bases and J by 7 bases, leaving 15 bases between them. CDR3 bases: TGTGCCAGCCAAGATTGGGGTTACCAGCCCCAGCATTTT. Translating gives CASQDWGYQPQHF. The whole variable domain, filled in from reference TRBV2 and TRBJ1-5, reads EPEVTQTPSHQVTQMGQEVILRCVPISNHLYFYWYRQILGQKVEFLVSFYNNEISEKSEIFDDQFSVERPDGSNFTLKIRSTKLEDSAMYFCASQDWGYQPQHFGDGTRLSIL.

The chain joins TRBV19 to TRBJ1-1; the match to TRBD1 covers 7 bases. This CDR3 comprises 13 residues. V lost 6 bases to trimming and J lost 7 bases; unmatched junction nucleotides: 8. Germline values: CDR1 LNHDA, CDR2 SQIVND (reference sequence). The CDR3 is CASRQQGRDEAFF. The CDR3 nucleotides read TGTGCCAGTAGGCAACAGGGGAGGGATGAAGCTTTCTTT.

The chain joins TRBV9 to TRBJ2-3; D uncertain. CDR1 and CDR2 (germline): SGDLS, YYNGEE. V dropped 3 bases and J dropped 3 bases, with 14 bases sitting between them. The CDR3 extends over 15 amino acids. CDR3 residues: CASSAVRKGTDTQYF. Here the CDR3 DNA reads TGTGCCAGCAGCGCCGTCAGGAAAGGTACAGATACGCAGTATTTT.

In its sample, this clone ranks as medium-sized (0.01 to 0.1%). The rearrangement links TRBV9 to TRBJ2-1, with 8 bases lining up with TRBD1. V lost 1 base, J lost 4 bases, and 4 bases stayed unmatched. The CDR3 sequence is 15 residues long. Per the germline V gene, CDR1 is SGDLS and CDR2 is YYNGEE. The CDR3: CASSVTGTGYNEQFF. In DNA form, the CDR3 reads TGTGCCAGCAGCGTAACCGGGACAGGATACAATGAGCAGTTCTTC.

The rearrangement joins TRBV19 to TRBJ2-7; the D gene is possibly TRBD1 (5 bases). This CDR3 contains 14 residues. Trimming removed 3 bases at V and 0 bases at J, with 9 bases between. Germline V CDR1 and CDR2: LNHDA, SQIVND (reference sequence). The CDR3: CASSIQDISYEQYF. The CDR3 DNA is TGTGCCAGTAGTATTCAGGACATCTCCTACGAGCAGTACTTC.

In this sample, this clone turned up a few times. The chain has TRBV18 and TRBJ1-2; 8 bases line up with TRBD1. V shed 2 bases, J shed 7 bases, and the junction held 3 bases outside the gene matches. Germline V CDR1 and CDR2: KGHSH, LQKENI. The CDR3 spans 13 residues. The CDR3 region has the DNA TGTGCCAGCTCACCAGGACAGGGAACTGGCTACACCTTC. This translates into CASSPGQGTGYTF. Full variable domain (rest looked up from reference TRBV18 and TRBJ1-2): NAGVMQNPRHLVRRRGQEARLRCSPMKGHSHVYWYRQLPEEGLKFMVYLQKENIIDESGMPKERFSAEFPKEGPSILRIQQVVRGDSAAYFCASSPGQGTGYTFGSGTRLTVV.

Within the sample, this clone is large. The V gene is TRBV28, the J gene TRBJ1-1, with TRBD1 as a possible D gene (5 bases). The germline CDR1 and CDR2 sequences are MDHEN and SYDVKM. The CDR3 spans 14 residues. The V end was cut by 4 bases, the J end by 5 bases, with 14 bases between. CDR3: CASSWSAEGTEAFF. For the CDR3, the DNA is TGTGCCAGCAGTTGGTCGGCGGAGGGGACTGAAGCTTTCTTT. The complete variable domain, with remaining parts taken from reference TRBV28 and TRBJ1-1, reads DVKVTQSSRYLVKRTGEKVFLECVQDMDHENMFWYRQDPGLGLRLIYFSYDVKMKEKGDIPEGYSVSREKKERFSLILESASTNQTSMYLCASSWSAEGTEAFFGQGTRLTVV.

By its share, this clone is large (0.1 to 1%). This chain uses TRBV19 with TRBJ2-7; tentative D call: TRBD1 (5 bases). The CDR3 is made up of 13 amino acids. Trimming removed 4 bases from V and 3 bases from J, with 10 bases in between. CDR1 LNHDA and CDR2 SQIVND come from the germline V gene (reference sequence). CDR3 coding DNA: TGTGCCAGTAGTACCCAGGGTGGCTACGAGCAGTACTTC. It encodes CASSTQGGYEQYF.

The chain couples TRBV19 to TRBJ2-3; 7 nucleotides line up with TRBD1. The V gene's germline CDR1 is LNHDA and CDR2 SQIVND (reference sequence). V lost 6 bases, J lost 4 bases, and 4 bases stayed unmatched. The CDR3 consists of 13 residues. CDR3 region: CASSSTGADTQYF. CDR3 nucleotide sequence: TGTGCCAGTAGCAGTACAGGGGCAGATACGCAGTATTTT.

This clone showed up just a few times. The rearrangement joins TRBV18 to TRBJ1-1, with 7 bases identical to TRBD1. There are 13 residues in the CDR3. CDR1 and CDR2 (germline): KGHSH, LQKENI. The V gene end was trimmed by 8 bases and the J gene end by 2 bases; junction bases not matched to a gene: 5. The DNA of the CDR3 is TGTGCCAGCACAGGACAGGCCAACACTGAAGCTTTCTTT. Translating it yields CASTGQANTEAFF.

The chain has TRBV5-1 and TRBJ1-1; the match to TRBD1 covers 7 bases. This CDR3 is 16 amino acids long. The V gene's germline CDR1 is SGHRS and CDR2 YFSETQ. J was trimmed by 1 base and V by 0 bases; bases with no gene match: 6. The CDR3 loop is CASSLETGTENTEAFF. In nucleotides, the CDR3 is TGCGCCAGCAGCTTGGAAACCGGGACAGAGAACACTGAAGCTTTCTTT. The full variable domain, rest sourced from reference TRBV5-1 and TRBJ1-1, is KAGVTQTPRYLIKTRGQQVTLSCSPISGHRSVSWYQQTPGQGLQFLFEYFSETQRNKGNFPGRFSGRQFSNSRSEMNVSTLELGDSALYLCASSLETGTENTEAFFGQGTRLTVV.

The genes are TRBV11-3 and TRBJ2-1; 10 nucleotides align to TRBD2. This CDR3 spans 19 amino acids. Germline lookup yields CDR1 SGHNT and CDR2 YENEEA. V shed 2 bases and J 2 bases; nucleotides not matched to a gene: 12. The CDR3 coding sequence is TGTGCCAGCAGCTTATGGGTAGCGGGGGGATACCCCACCTACAATGAGCAGTTCTTC. This sequence encodes CASSLWVAGGYPTYNEQFF.

By sample share, this clone is medium-sized. The sample contains more than one DNA sequence encoding this CDR3. The chain links TRBV9 to TRBJ2-1; 7 positions match TRBD2. The CDR3 runs to 15 residues. The ends lost 1 base at V and 2 bases at J; junction bases unmatched: 3. Germline V lookup: CDR1 SGDLS, CDR2 YYNGEE. The CDR3 sequence: CASSVLAETYNEQFF. CDR3 coding DNA: TGTGCCAGCAGCGTACTAGCGGAGACCTACAATGAGCAGTTCTTC. Supplemented by reference TRBV9 and TRBJ2-1, the full variable domain reads DSGVTQTPKHLITATGQRVTLRCSPRSGDLSVYWYQQSLDQGLQFLIQYYNGEERAKGNILERFSAQQFPDLHSELNLSSLELGDSALYFCASSVLAETYNEQFFGPGTRLTVL.